The next 23 T cell receptor beta chains were all read from a single sample in a study of Graves' ophthalmopathy and Graves' hyperthyroidism. As the template, RNA transcripts were used to amplify TCR beta CDR3 regions. Second-round multiplex PCR followed a first-round RT-PCR using HTBI primers. TCRdb passed the multiplex PCR reads through MiXCR, listing each CDR3 protein once. The sample holds around 400,000 distinct CDR3 sequences, roughly 20% seen once. Sequencing used peripheral blood. The receptors here all came from a woman aged 18-35 years with stable Graves' hyperthyroidism.

In its sample, this clonotype was seen many times. The V and J genes are TRBV2 and TRBJ2-5; possible D gene TRBD2, 5 bases. V was clipped by 1 base and J by 2 bases, with 8 bases between them. Germline CDR1 SNHLY, CDR2 FYNNEI. CDR3 length: 14 amino acids. In DNA form, the CDR3 reads TGTGCCAGCAGTGAAGGGTCGGGACAAGAGACCCAGTACTTC. The encoded protein is CASSEGSGQETQYF.

This clonotype has ten or more counts. The chain couples TRBV3-1 to TRBJ2-7; tentatively, D is TRBD1 (6 bases). V lost 0 bases, J lost 3 bases, and 9 bases lay in between. This CDR3 region has 14 residues. Germline V gene lookup returns CDR1 LGHDT and CDR2 YNNKEL (reference sequence). The CDR3 region is CASSQEATGYEQYF. The CDR3 bases are TGTGCCAGCAGCCAAGAGGCGACAGGCTACGAGCAGTACTTC.

This clonotype was detected a few times. J is TRBJ1-5 and V is TRBV6-5, with no clear D. Trimming shortened V by 9 bases and J by 9 bases, and 18 bases separated the two germline ends. There are 13 residues in the CDR3. Germline V CDR1 and CDR2: MNHEY, SVGAGI. Here the CDR3 DNA reads TGTGCCAGTAGCTATAGGACTGCTTCGCCCCAGCATTTT. Translated, it gives CASSYRTASPQHF.

The table lists this clonotype with many counts. This rearrangement joins TRBV6-1 to TRBJ2-2; D may be TRBD2 (5 bases). This CDR3 is built from 15 residues. Trimming took 10 bases from V and 2 from J, leaving 17 bases between them. The V gene's germline CDR1 is MNHNS and CDR2 SASEGT. CDR3 sequence reads: CATLAWRSNTGELFF. In DNA, the CDR3 is TGTGCCACCCTAGCCTGGAGAAGCAACACCGGGGAGCTGTTTTTT.

Ten or more counts support this clonotype. This chain links TRBV10-3 with TRBJ1-1, with 7 nucleotides matching TRBD1. The CDR3 extends over 15 amino acids. Germline trimming cut 6 bases from V and 0 bases from J; bases unmatched to any gene: 7. Germline CDR1 is ENHRY and CDR2 is SYGVKD. CDR3 amino acids: CAIRSHTGVNTEAFF. In DNA form, the CDR3 reads TGTGCCATCAGGAGCCATACAGGGGTGAACACTGAAGCTTTCTTT.

This clonotype was picked up many times. A junction boundary mismatches the germline segment, possibly from a read error. The chain couples TRBV12-3 or TRBV12-4 to TRBJ2-7; D gene ambiguous. This CDR3 spans 11 amino acids. The DNA for the CDR3 is TGTGTCAGCAGTTTGACCTACGAGCAGTACTTC. Amino acids: CVSSLTYEQYF.

This clonotype was observed many times. This chain connects TRBV12-3 or TRBV12-4 to TRBJ2-7; no firm D call. V was clipped by 1 base and J by 7 bases, with 11 bases between them. This CDR3 is 13 amino acids long. The CDR3 region is CASSLEHRREQYF. The CDR3 nucleotides are TGTGCCAGCAGTTTAGAGCACCGAAGGGAGCAGTACTTC.

The chain couples TRBV28 to TRBJ1-1, with 9 bases aligning to TRBD1. There are 13 residues in the CDR3. Germline V CDR1 and CDR2: MDHEN, SYDVKM. J lost 0 bases, V lost 10 bases, and 3 bases had no gene match. The CDR3 DNA sequence: TGTGCCACTCGACAGGGGGTGAACACTGAAGCTTTCTTT. This sequence encodes CATRQGVNTEAFF.

V and J are TRBV5-1 and TRBJ2-7, with no clear D. Germline lookup yields CDR1 SGHRS and CDR2 YFSETQ. Trimming shortened V by 4 bases and J by 2 bases, and 10 bases separated the two germline ends. The CDR3 consists of 13 residues. The CDR3 spells CASSTDGPYEQYF. The CDR3 coding sequence is TGCGCCAGCAGCACGGACGGACCCTACGAGCAGTACTTC.

This clonotype came up many times. The chain carries TRBV12-3 or TRBV12-4 and TRBJ2-5, with 12 bases aligning to TRBD2. The CDR3 runs 15 residues. Losses at the gene ends were 5 bases for V and 4 bases for J; bases not matched to a gene: 5. In nucleotides, the CDR3 is TGTGCCAGCAGTACCGGACTAGCGGGAACAGAGACCCAGTACTTC. Translation gives CASSTGLAGTETQYF.

The CDR3 DNA reads TGTGCCAGCAGTCCGGGACAGAGGGTCGAAGAGCAGTACTTC. Translation: CASSPGQRVEEQYF. The chain links TRBV12-3 or TRBV12-4 to TRBJ2-7; 7 bases map to TRBD1. V trimming: 5 bases; J trimming: 7 bases; junction bases outside the gene matches: 11. The CDR3 loop spans 14 amino acids.

This clonotype was recorded at least ten times. The chain employs TRBV20-1 and TRBJ1-1, with D unclear. Germline CDR1 is DFQATT and CDR2 is SNEGSKA (reference sequence). Trimming took off 5 bases at V and 1 base at J, with 11 bases between the two ends. CDR3 size: 13 residues. The CDR3 sequence: CSAPEDGNTEAFF. The CDR3, as DNA: TGCAGTGCTCCCGAGGACGGGAACACTGAAGCTTTCTTT.

Ten or more counts support this clonotype. This chain links TRBV6-1 with TRBJ2-7; 9 bases fit TRBD1. Germline V gene lookup returns CDR1 MNHNS and CDR2 SASEGT. J was trimmed by 4 bases and V by 6 bases; bases with no gene match: 10. There are 15 residues in the CDR3. This chain's CDR3 is CASRKADRGSYEQYF. The CDR3 nucleotides are TGTGCCAGCAGAAAAGCTGACAGGGGGAGTTACGAGCAGTACTTC.

This clonotype was counted ten times or more. Compared with germline, one end of the junction differs, possibly owing to a read error. The CDR3 sequence is CASSESGGFGTEALF. The CDR3 DNA reads as TGCGCCAGCAGTGAGTCGGGAGGGTTTGGTACTGAAGCTCTCTTT. The chain joins TRBV10-2 to TRBJ1-1, with D hard to call. CDR3 length equals 15 residues. Germline CDR1 reads WSHSY; CDR2 reads SAAADI.

As concerns this clonotype: A much larger clonotype is one base distant, so this may be a read error. The rearrangement joins TRBV15 to TRBJ2-7; D is undetermined. Germline lookup yields CDR1 LNHNV and CDR2 YYDKDF (reference sequence). This CDR3 is built from 13 residues. This CDR3 is CATSRGGLYEQCF. The CDR3 DNA reads TGTGCCACCAGCAGAGGTGGGTTGTACGAGCAGTGCTTC.

This chain's CDR3 is CSVSGANIQYF. The CDR3 region has the DNA TGCAGCGTTAGCGGGGCGAACATTCAGTACTTC. The chain has TRBV29-1 and TRBJ2-4, with 7 bases matching TRBD2. Germline-derived CDR1 and CDR2 are SQVTM and ANQGSEA. Germline trimming cut 5 bases from V and 7 bases from J; bases unmatched to any gene: 2. The CDR3 extends over 11 amino acids.

The chain employs TRBV28 and TRBJ1-3, with D possibly TRBD1 on 5 matching bases. Germline loops: CDR1 MDHEN, CDR2 SYDVKM. Trimming left V 2 bases short and J 3 bases short, with 11 bases between. This CDR3 has 15 residues. CDR3 protein: CASSLPSGGGNTIYF. CDR3 nucleotide sequence: TGTGCCAGCAGTTTACCCTCGGGGGGTGGAAACACCATATATTTT.

This clonotype has a count of ten or more. J is TRBJ1-2 and V is TRBV28; D call uncertain. Germline loops: CDR1 MDHEN, CDR2 SYDVKM. The CDR3 runs 12 residues. Trimming left V 10 bases short and J 1 base short, with 10 bases between. The CDR3 here is CATLFFNYGYTF. The DNA for the CDR3 is TGTGCCACCCTATTCTTTAACTATGGCTACACCTTC.

Ten or more counts support this clonotype. V and J are TRBV20-1 and TRBJ1-1; D call uncertain. Trimming stripped 3 bases from V and 1 base from J, with 6 bases between. The germline CDR1 and CDR2 sequences are DFQATT and SNEGSKA (reference sequence). The CDR3 sequence is 12 residues long. The CDR3 spells CSASPGNTEAFF. The CDR3 nucleotides are TGCAGTGCTAGCCCCGGGAACACTGAAGCTTTCTTT.

This clonotype was counted many times. The chain joins TRBV20-1 to TRBJ2-7; 7 bases align to TRBD2. After removal of 5 bases from V and 0 bases from J, the junction contained 4 bases not matched to a gene. The V gene's germline CDR1 is DFQATT and CDR2 SNEGSKA (reference sequence). The CDR3 runs 13 residues. Here the CDR3 reads CSALGTISYEQYF. For the CDR3, the DNA is TGCAGTGCTCTGGGGACTATCTCCTACGAGCAGTACTTC.

Ten or more counts support this clonotype. This chain joins TRBV11-3 and TRBJ2-2; 11 bases agree with TRBD1. Germline values: CDR1 SGHNT, CDR2 YENEEA. The CDR3 is 15 amino acids. Germline trimming cut 6 bases from V and 4 bases from J; bases unmatched to any gene: 4. CDR3 DNA: TGTGCCAGCAGGTCCGGGACAGGGGGCACCGGGGAGCTGTTTTTT. Translation: CASRSGTGGTGELFF.

Many counts were recorded for this clonotype. The DNA of the CDR3 is TGTGCCAGCAGCGTAGGGGTCGGGAGGGCCTCTAACGAGCAGTACTTC. Its protein product is CASSVGVGRASNEQYF. The rearrangement uses TRBV9 and TRBJ2-7; 8 bases fit TRBD2. The germline CDR1 and CDR2 sequences are SGDLS and YYNGEE. Trimming removed 0 bases from V and 5 bases from J; junction bases left unmatched: 10. CDR3 length: 16 amino acids. The full variable domain, completed using reference TRBV9 and TRBJ2-7, is DSGVTQTPKHLITATGQRVTLRCSPRSGDLSVYWYQQSLDQGLQFLIQYYNGEERAKGNILERFSAQQFPDLHSELNLSSLELGDSALYFCASSVGVGRASNEQYFGPGTRLTVT.

This clonotype appeared many times. This sequence joins TRBV12-3 or TRBV12-4 and TRBJ2-2; the match to TRBD1 covers 9 bases. The CDR3 covers 17 residues. V was pared by 5 bases and J by 7 bases, with 14 bases of the junction left unmatched. Here the CDR3 reads CASSPTGGLAGIGELFF. The CDR3 nucleotides read TGTGCCAGCAGTCCGACAGGGGGACTGGCGGGTATCGGGGAGCTGTTTTTT.